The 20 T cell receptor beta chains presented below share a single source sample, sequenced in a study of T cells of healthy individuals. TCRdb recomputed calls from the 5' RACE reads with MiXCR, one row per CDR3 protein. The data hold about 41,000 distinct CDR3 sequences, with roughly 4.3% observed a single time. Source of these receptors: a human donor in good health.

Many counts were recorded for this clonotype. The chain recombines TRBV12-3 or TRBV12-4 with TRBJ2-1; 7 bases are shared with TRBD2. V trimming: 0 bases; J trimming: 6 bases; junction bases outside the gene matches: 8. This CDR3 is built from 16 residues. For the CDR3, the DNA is TGTGCCAGCAGTTTAGCGCAAAGACTAGCTCCCAATGAGCAGTTCTTC. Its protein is CASSLAQRLAPNEQFF.

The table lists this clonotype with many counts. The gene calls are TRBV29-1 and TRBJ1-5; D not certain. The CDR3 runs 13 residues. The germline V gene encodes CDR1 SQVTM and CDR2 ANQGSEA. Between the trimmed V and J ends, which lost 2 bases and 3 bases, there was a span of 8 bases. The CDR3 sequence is CSVEIGINQPQHF. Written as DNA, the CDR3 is TGCAGCGTTGAAATCGGGATCAATCAGCCCCAGCATTTT.

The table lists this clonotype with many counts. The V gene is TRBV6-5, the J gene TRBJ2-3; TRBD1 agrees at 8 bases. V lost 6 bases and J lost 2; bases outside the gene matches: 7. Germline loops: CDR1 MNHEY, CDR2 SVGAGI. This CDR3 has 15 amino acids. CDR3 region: CASSPGTGLTDTQYF. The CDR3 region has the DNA TGTGCCAGCAGCCCCGGGACAGGACTCACAGATACGCAGTATTTT.

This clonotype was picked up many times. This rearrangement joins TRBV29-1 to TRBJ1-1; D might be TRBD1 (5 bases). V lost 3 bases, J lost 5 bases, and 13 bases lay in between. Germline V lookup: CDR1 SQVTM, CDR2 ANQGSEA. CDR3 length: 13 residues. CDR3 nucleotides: TGCAGCGTTGAGGTGGGGGTTCGGACTGAAGCTTTCTTT. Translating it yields CSVEVGVRTEAFF.

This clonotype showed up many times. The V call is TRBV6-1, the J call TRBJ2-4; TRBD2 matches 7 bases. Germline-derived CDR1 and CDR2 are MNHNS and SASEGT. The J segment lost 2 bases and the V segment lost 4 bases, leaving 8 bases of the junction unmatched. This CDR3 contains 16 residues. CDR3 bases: TGTGCCAGCAGTGGGGGGGGTTTTGTGCCCAAAAACATTCAGTACTTC. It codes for CASSGGGFVPKNIQYF.

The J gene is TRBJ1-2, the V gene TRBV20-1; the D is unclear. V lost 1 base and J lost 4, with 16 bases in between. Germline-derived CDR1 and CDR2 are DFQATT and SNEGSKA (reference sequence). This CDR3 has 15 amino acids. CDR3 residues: CSARGNTGRIYGYTF. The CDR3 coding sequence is TGCAGTGCTAGAGGAAATACCGGGAGGATCTATGGCTACACCTTC.

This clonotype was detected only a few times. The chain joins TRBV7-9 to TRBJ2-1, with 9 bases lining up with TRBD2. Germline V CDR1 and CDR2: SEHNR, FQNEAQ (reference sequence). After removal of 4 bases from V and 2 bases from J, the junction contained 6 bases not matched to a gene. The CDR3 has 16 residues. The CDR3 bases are TGTGCCAGCAGCTACCGACTAGCGGTCCCCTACAATGAGCAGTTCTTC. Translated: CASSYRLAVPYNEQFF.

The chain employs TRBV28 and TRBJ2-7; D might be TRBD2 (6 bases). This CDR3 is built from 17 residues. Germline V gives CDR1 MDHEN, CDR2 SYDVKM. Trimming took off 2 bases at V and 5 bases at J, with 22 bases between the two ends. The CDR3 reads CASSLHPGDLAMDEQYF. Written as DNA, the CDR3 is TGTGCCAGCAGTTTACATCCGGGAGACTTAGCGATGGACGAGCAGTACTTC. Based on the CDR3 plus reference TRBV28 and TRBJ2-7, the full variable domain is DVKVTQSSRYLVKRTGEKVFLECVQDMDHENMFWYRQDPGLGLRLIYFSYDVKMKEKGDIPEGYSVSREKKERFSLILESASTNQTSMYLCASSLHPGDLAMDEQYFGPGTRLTVT.

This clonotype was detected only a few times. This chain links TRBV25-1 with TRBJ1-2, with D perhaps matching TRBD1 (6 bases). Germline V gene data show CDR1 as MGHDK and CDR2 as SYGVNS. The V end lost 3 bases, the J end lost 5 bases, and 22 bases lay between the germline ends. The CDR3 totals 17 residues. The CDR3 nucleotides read TGTGCCAGCAGTGACCGCTTTCCGGGCAGGGGACAATATGGCTACACCTTC. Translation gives CASSDRFPGRGQYGYTF.

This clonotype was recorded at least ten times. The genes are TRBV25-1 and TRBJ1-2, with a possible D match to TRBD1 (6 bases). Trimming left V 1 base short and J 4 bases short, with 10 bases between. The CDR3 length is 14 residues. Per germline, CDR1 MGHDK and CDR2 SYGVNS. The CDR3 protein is CASSEFGGLYGYTF. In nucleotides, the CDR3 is TGTGCCAGCAGTGAATTCGGGGGCCTCTATGGCTACACCTTC.

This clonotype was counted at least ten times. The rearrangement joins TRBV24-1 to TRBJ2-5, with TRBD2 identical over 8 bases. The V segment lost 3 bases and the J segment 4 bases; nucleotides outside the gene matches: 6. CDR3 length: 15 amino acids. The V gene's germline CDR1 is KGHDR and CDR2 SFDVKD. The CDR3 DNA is TGTGCCACCAGTGATCCCAGCGGGAGCGGAGAGACCCAGTACTTC. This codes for CATSDPSGSGETQYF.

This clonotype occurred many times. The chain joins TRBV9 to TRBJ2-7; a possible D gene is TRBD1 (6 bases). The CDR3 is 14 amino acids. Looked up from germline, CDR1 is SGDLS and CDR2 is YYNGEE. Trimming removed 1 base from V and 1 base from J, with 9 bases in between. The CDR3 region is CASSVSDRSYEQYF. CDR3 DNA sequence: TGTGCCAGCAGCGTAAGCGACAGGTCCTACGAGCAGTACTTC.

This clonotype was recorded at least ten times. CDR3 in amino acids: CASSLDVVAARTQYF. CDR3 coding DNA: TGCGCCAGCAGCTTGGACGTGGTAGCGGCAAGGACCCAGTACTTC. V usage is TRBV5-1 and J usage is TRBJ2-5; D might be TRBD2 (6 bases). The CDR3 loop spans 15 amino acids. V shed 0 bases and J shed 7 bases, with 16 bases lying between them. In germline, CDR1 is SGHRS, CDR2 YFSETQ. Full variable domain (remainder filled in from reference TRBV5-1 and TRBJ2-5): KAGVTQTPRYLIKTRGQQVTLSCSPISGHRSVSWYQQTPGQGLQFLFEYFSETQRNKGNFPGRFSGRQFSNSRSEMNVSTLELGDSALYLCASSLDVVAARTQYFGPGTRLLVL.

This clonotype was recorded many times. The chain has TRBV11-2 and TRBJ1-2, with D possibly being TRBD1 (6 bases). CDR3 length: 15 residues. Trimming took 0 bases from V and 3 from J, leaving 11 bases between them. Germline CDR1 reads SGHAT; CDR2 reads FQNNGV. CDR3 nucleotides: TGTGCCAGCAGCTTAGATAGGACAGTCGACTATGGCTACACCTTC. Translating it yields CASSLDRTVDYGYTF.

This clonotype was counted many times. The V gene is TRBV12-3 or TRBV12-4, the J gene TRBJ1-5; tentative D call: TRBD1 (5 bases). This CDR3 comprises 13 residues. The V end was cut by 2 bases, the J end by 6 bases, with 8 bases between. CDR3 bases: TGTGCCAGCAGTTTACAGGGCCCTCAGCCCCAGCATTTT. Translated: CASSLQGPQPQHF.

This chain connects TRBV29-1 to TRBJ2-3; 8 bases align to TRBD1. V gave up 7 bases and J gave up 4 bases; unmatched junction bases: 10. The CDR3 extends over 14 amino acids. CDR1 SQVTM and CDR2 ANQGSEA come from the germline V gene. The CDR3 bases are TGCAGCGCCTCGACAGGGGATGAAGCAGATACGCAGTATTTT. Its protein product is CSASTGDEADTQYF.

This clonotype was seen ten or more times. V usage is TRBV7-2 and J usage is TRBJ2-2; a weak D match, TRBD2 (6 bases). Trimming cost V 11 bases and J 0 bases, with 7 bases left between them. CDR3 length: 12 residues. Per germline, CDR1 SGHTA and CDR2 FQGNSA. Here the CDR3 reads CAAGPNTGELFF. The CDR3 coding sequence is TGTGCCGCGGGGCCGAACACCGGGGAGCTGTTTTTT.

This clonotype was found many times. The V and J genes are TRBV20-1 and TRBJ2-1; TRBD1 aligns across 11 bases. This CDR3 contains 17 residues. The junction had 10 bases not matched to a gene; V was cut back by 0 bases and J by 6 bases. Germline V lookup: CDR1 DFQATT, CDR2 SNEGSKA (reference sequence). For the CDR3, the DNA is TGCAGTGCTAGAGAGGCGGGGGACAGGGGGAGAGTCAATGAGCAGTTCTTC. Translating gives CSAREAGDRGRVNEQFF.

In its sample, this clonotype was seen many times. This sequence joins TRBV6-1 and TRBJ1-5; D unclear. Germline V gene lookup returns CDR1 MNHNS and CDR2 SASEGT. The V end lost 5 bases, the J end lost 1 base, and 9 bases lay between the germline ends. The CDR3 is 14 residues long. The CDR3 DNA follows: TGTGCCAGCAGTAACAGTGGCAGCAATCAGCCCCAGCATTTT. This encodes CASSNSGSNQPQHF.

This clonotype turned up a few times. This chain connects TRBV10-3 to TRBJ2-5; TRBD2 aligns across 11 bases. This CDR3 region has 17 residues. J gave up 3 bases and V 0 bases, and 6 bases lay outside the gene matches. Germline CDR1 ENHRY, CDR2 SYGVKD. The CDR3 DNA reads TGTGCCATCAGTGAGTCGCCCGTGACTAGCGGGGAAGAGACCCAGTACTTC. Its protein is CAISESPVTSGEETQYF.